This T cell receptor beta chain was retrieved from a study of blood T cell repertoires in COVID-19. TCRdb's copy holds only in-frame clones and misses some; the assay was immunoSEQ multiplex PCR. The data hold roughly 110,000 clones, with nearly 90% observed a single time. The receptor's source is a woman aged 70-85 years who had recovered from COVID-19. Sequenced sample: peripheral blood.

Here the CDR3 DNA reads TGCAGCGTCCAAGGGGACAGGGGGCTTCGCACAGATACGCAGTATTTT. Translating gives CSVQGDRGLRTDTQYF. The chain combines TRBV29-1 with TRBJ2-3, with 12 bases aligning to TRBD1. CDR3 size: 16 residues. Losses at the gene ends were 6 bases for V and 1 base for J; bases not matched to a gene: 8. CDR1 is SQVTM, CDR2 ANQGSEA, per germline.